This T cell receptor beta chain is drawn from a study of cytomegalovirus exposure and HLA in healthy donors. The PCR employed 60 Vbeta primers together with 13 Jbeta primers. The data were produced by immunoSEQ multiplex PCR, yet TCRdb's version contains in-frame clones alone and is incomplete. Listed are around 71,000 clones; less than 2% falls within the top ten. The CDR3 runs 13 residues. Germline assignment: CDR1 MNHNS and CDR2 SASEGT. Trimming left V 1 base short and J 7 bases short, with 10 bases between. V gene TRBV6-1 combines with J gene TRBJ1-2; D is perhaps TRBD1 (6 bases). The sequenced sample consisted of PBMCs. The sequence was collected from a woman aged 30 to 39 in good health and CMV-seronegative. CDR3 protein: CASSEGHRVGYTF. DNA of the CDR3: TGTGCCAGCAGTGAAGGGCACAGGGTTGGCTACACCTTC.